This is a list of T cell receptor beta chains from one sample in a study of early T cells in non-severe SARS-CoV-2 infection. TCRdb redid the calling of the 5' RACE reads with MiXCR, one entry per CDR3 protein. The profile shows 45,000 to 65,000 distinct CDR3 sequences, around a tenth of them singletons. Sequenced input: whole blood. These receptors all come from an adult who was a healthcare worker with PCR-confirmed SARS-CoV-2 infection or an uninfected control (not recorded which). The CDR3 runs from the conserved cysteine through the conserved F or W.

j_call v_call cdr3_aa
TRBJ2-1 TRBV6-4 CASRPGQGYNEQFF
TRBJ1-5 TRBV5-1 CASSLGGDQPQHF
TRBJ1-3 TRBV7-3 CASSLLGGNTIYF
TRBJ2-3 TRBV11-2 CASSPAVRPTDTQYF
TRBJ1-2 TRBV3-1 CASSLQFHGYTF
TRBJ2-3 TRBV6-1 CASNFRDRGTTDTQYF
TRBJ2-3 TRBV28 CASSIYRRASGKVDTQYF
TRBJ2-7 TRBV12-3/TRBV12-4 CASSFDRVYEQYF
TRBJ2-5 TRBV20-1 CSASDSGSGTETQYF
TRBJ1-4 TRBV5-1 CASSLDREAGEKLFF
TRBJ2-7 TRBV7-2 CASSLVRGQAVEQYF
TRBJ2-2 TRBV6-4 CASSDSSGVKTGELFF
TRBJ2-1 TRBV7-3 CASSPKGRGNPNEQFF
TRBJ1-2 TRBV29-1 CSVETGPRRYTF
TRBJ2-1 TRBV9 CASSVVSGNYNEQFF
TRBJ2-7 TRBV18 CASSPVTSRASYEQYF
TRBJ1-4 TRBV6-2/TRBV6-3 CASRGSTNEKLFF
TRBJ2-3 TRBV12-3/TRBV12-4 CASSLPGPRRDTQYF
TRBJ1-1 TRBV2 CASSLSGVNTEAFF
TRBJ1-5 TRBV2 CASSEVQGNQPQHF
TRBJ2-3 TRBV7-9 CASSLGTLSTDTQYF
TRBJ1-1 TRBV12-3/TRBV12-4 CASSLEGQGDTEAFF
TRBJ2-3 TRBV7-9 CASSLGRADTQYF